These 3 T cell receptor beta chains originate from one sample sequenced in a study of blood T cell repertoires in COVID-19 (dated by TCRdb to about 2020). Preparation of the library involved the immunoSEQ multiplex PCR assay. In its TCRdb copy, this immuneACCESS table keeps in-frame sequences only and misses some clones. Where compared with another copy, unresolved V genes explain less than half of these, and the others have no known cause. Present in this sample are tens of thousands of clones, 70% to 90% of which were seen just once. The ten largest clones take up approximately 15% of the sample. Source material: peripheral blood. The receptors here all came from a woman aged 60 to 75 with active COVID-19.

The chain has TRBV6-2 or TRBV6-3 and TRBJ2-7, with D possibly matching TRBD1 (5 bases). Trimming took 2 bases from V and 0 from J, leaving 5 bases between them. CDR3 length equals 13 residues. CDR1 MNHEY and CDR2 SVGEGT come from the germline V gene. The CDR3 DNA sequence: TGTGCCAGCAGTTACAGGGGCTCCTACGAGCAGTACTTC. Residues: CASSYRGSYEQYF.

The CDR3 DNA is TGTGCCAGCAGCTCGGACATCAACACTGAAGCTTTCTTT. Protein product: CASSSDINTEAFF. This chain uses TRBV7-6 with TRBJ1-1, with a weak D call TRBD1 (5 bases). CDR1 is SGHVS and CDR2 is FNYEAQ in the germline V gene. The CDR3 sequence is 13 residues long. V dropped 4 bases and J dropped 2 bases, with 8 bases sitting between them.

The V gene is TRBV5-1, the J gene TRBJ2-7, with 10 positions matching TRBD2. CDR1 is SGHRS, CDR2 YFSETQ, per germline. This CDR3 is 16 amino acids long. Germline trimming cut 4 bases from V and 1 base from J; bases unmatched to any gene: 8. CDR3: CASSPDPSGGSYEQYF. CDR3 nucleotide sequence: TGCGCCAGCAGCCCGGACCCTAGCGGGGGTTCCTACGAGCAGTACTTC.